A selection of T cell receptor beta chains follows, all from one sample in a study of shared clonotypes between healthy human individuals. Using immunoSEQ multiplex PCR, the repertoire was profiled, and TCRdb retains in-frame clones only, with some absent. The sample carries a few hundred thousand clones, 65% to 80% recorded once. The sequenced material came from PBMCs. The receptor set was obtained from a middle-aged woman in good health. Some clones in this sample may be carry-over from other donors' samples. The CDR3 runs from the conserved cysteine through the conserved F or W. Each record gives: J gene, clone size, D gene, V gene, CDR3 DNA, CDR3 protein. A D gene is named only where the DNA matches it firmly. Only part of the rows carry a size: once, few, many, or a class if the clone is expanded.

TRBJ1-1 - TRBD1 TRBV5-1 TGCGCCAGCAGCTTGGCCGGGACAGAAAACACTGAAGCTTTCTTT CASSLAGTENTEAFF
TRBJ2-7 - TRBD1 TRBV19 TGTGCCAGTAGCCGACAGGGGGTCTCCTACGAGCAGTACTTC CASSRQGVSYEQYF
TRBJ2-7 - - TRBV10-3 TGTGCCATCAGTGAGTCCGACTACGAGCAGTACTTC CAISESDYEQYF
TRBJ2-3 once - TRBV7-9 TGTGCCAGCAGCCCCCCCCCAACGGGACTGAGCACAGATACGCAGTATTTT CASSPPPTGLSTDTQYF
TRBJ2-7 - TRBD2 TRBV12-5 TGTGCTAGTGGTTTGATCCGGGGGGGCTACGAGCAGTACTTC CASGLIRGGYEQYF
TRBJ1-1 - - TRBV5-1 TGCGCCAGCAGCTTATTCCAGGGGTCCACTGAAGCTTTCTTT CASSLFQGSTEAFF
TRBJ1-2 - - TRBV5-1 TGCGCCAGCAGCTTGGGATCTGGGGGACTTGGGGCTAACTATGGCTACACCTTC CASSLGSGGLGANYGYTF
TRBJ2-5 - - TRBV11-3 TGTGCCAGCAGCAGGGGGGATAGGCTCGGAGAGACCCAGTACTTC CASSRGDRLGETQYF
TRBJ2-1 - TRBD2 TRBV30 TGTGCCTGGAGACCGGGACTAGCGGGACCCAATGAGCAGTTCTTC CAWRPGLAGPNEQFF
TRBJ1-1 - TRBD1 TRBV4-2 TGTGCCAGCAGCCCCCCGGACAGGGAGATCACTGAAGCTTTCTTT CASSPPDREITEAFF
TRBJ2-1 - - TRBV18 TGTGCCAGCTCACCAACTTCGTACAATGAGCAGTTCTTC CASSPTSYNEQFF
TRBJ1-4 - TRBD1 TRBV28 TGTGCCAGCATTCCTGGGACAGGGGGCGGTTTAGATGAAAAACTGTTTTTT CASIPGTGGGLDEKLFF
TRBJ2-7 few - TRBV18 TGTGCCAGCTCAGCCCTAGGGGACGAGCAGTACTTC CASSALGDEQYF
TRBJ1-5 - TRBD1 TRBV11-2 TGTGCCAGCAGCCCCGGGACAGATAGCAATCAGCCCCAGCATTTT CASSPGTDSNQPQHF
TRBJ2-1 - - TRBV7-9 TGTGCCAGCAGCTTAGCGGGGAGAACCCCAGACAATGAGCAGTTCTTC CASSLAGRTPDNEQFF
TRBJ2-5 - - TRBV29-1 TGCAGCGTCACAGTGGGAGGGGGTTCAGCCAAAGAGACCCAGTACTTC CSVTVGGGSAKETQYF
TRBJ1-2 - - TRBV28 TGTGCCAGCACCTCGGGGCACAACTATGGCTACACCTTC CASTSGHNYGYTF
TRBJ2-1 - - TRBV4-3 TGCGCCAGCAGCCTAGGCCTAAACAATGAGCAGTTCTTC CASSLGLNNEQFF
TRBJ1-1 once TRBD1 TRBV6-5 TGTGCCAGCAGTCACAGGGGGCAGGAAGCTTTCTTT CASSHRGQEAFF
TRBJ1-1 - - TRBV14 TGTGCCAGCAGCCAAAATACAGGATTGGATTCAGCTTTCTTT CASSQNTGLDSAFF